The 10 T cell receptor beta chains listed next were all sequenced from one sample in a study of blood T cells in healthy people across ages. Together with a sample-barcoded 5' primer, a J-beta primer mix was included in a second PCR lasting about 7 to 12 cycles. TCRdb re-analysed the 5' RACE reads in MiXCR, keeping a single row per CDR3 protein. The sample includes around 1,000,000 distinct CDR3 sequences, 20% to 25% of them seen just once. This same sample was also taken into another study, of T cells of mothers and their children.

Sequenced material: blood. The receptor set was obtained from a girl aged 2-9 years in good health.

The V gene is TRBV7-2, the J gene TRBJ1-5; D unclear. The CDR3 is 15 amino acids. Trimming took off 1 base at V and 3 bases at J, with 10 bases between the two ends. CDR1 is SGHTA and CDR2 is FQGNSA in the germline V gene. CDR3 amino acids: CASSLGDPYNQPQHF. The CDR3 DNA follows: TGTGCCAGCAGCTTAGGGGATCCCTACAATCAGCCCCAGCATTTT.

The CDR3 bases are TGTGCCAGCAGCGTGGGGGTGTCGGAGACCCAGTACTTC. Encoded protein: CASSVGVSETQYF. The rearrangement links TRBV9 to TRBJ2-5, with D tentatively TRBD1 or TRBD2 (5 bases each). Trimming stripped 2 bases from V and 5 bases from J, with 10 bases between. This CDR3 comprises 13 residues. CDR1 SGDLS and CDR2 YYNGEE come from the germline V gene. Looking up the rest from reference TRBV9 and TRBJ2-5 gives the full variable domain: DSGVTQTPKHLITATGQRVTLRCSPRSGDLSVYWYQQSLDQGLQFLIQYYNGEERAKGNILERFSAQQFPDLHSELNLSSLELGDSALYFCASSVGVSETQYFGPGTRLLVL.

This clonotype appeared a few times. The chain recombines TRBV2 with TRBJ2-5, with 10 bases matching TRBD2. Unmatched junction bases numbered 10, after V lost 3 bases and J lost 3 bases. CDR3 size: 17 residues. The germline V gene encodes CDR1 SNHLY and CDR2 FYNNEI. The CDR3, as DNA: TGTGCCAGCAGTGACATGACCAGCGGGGGGGCTGAAGAGACCCAGTACTTC. Its protein is CASSDMTSGGAEETQYF. Filled out from reference TRBV2 and TRBJ2-5, the complete variable domain reads EPEVTQTPSHQVTQMGQEVILRCVPISNHLYFYWYRQILGQKVEFLVSFYNNEISEKSEIFDDQFSVERPDGSNFTLKIRSTKLEDSAMYFCASSDMTSGGAEETQYFGPGTRLLVL.

The rearrangement links TRBV5-5 to TRBJ1-5; maybe TRBD1 (5 bases). The CDR3 has 15 residues. The ends were cut back, 0 bases at V and 4 bases at J, with 11 bases in the middle. CDR1 and CDR2 from the germline V gene are SGHKS and YYEKEE (reference sequence). CDR3 sequence: CASSLGQLGNQPQHF. The CDR3 nucleotides read TGTGCCAGCAGCTTGGGACAGTTAGGGAATCAGCCCCAGCATTTT.

This chain joins TRBV5-1 and TRBJ2-7; perhaps TRBD1 as D (6 bases). V was cut by 7 bases and J by 0 bases, with 14 bases left in between. Germline V CDR1 and CDR2: SGHRS, YFSETQ. This CDR3 is built from 14 residues. CDR3 amino acids: CASSTGFSSYEQYF. The DNA for the CDR3 is TGCGCCAGCTCGACAGGTTTTAGCTCCTACGAGCAGTACTTC.

This clonotype was picked up a small number of times. The J gene is TRBJ2-5, the V gene TRBV29-1, with D uncertain. TRBJ2-7 matches the DNA end more closely, so the J call is doubtful. This CDR3 has 11 amino acids. Germline CDR1 SQVTM, CDR2 ANQGSEA. CDR3 loop: CSALSEYEQYF. As DNA, the CDR3 is TGCAGCGCCCTAAGTGAGTACGAGCAGTACTTC.

The chain employs TRBV11-2 and TRBJ2-5; unclear D gene. CDR1 and CDR2 from the germline V gene are SGHAT and FQNNGV. Trimming removed 5 bases at V and 4 bases at J, with 17 bases between. This CDR3 comprises 15 residues. The CDR3: CASSPEPGLGETQYF. The CDR3 region has the DNA TGTGCCAGCAGCCCCGAACCGGGCCTGGGAGAGACCCAGTACTTC.

The chain carries TRBV7-3 and TRBJ2-7; 8 bases agree with TRBD1. The junction had 6 bases not matched to a gene; V was cut back by 2 bases and J by 6 bases. Germline assignment: CDR1 SGHTA and CDR2 FQGTGA. CDR3 size: 14 residues. The CDR3 loop is CASSLGTGGAEQYF. The CDR3 DNA reads as TGTGCCAGCAGCTTAGGGACAGGTGGGGCCGAGCAGTACTTC.

This clonotype was recorded a few times. This chain connects TRBV3-1 to TRBJ1-5; D unclear. CDR3 length: 14 residues. Trimming shortened V by 1 base and J by 7 bases, and 11 bases separated the two germline ends. The germline gives CDR1 LGHDT, CDR2 YNNKEL (reference sequence). This chain's CDR3 is CASSQARTGQPQHF. The CDR3 DNA is TGTGCCAGCAGCCAAGCGAGGACGGGGCAGCCCCAGCATTTT.

This clonotype was counted only a few times. The chain combines TRBV12-3 or TRBV12-4 with TRBJ2-7; 7 bases are a match to TRBD1. The CDR3 contains 13 residues. The V segment lost 3 bases and the J segment 4 bases; nucleotides outside the gene matches: 3. The CDR3 loop is CASSFQGVYEQYF. For the CDR3, the DNA is TGTGCCAGCAGTTTCCAGGGGGTATACGAGCAGTACTTC.